Listed here are 27 T cell receptor beta chains from one sample, sequenced in a study of shared clonotypes between healthy human individuals. TCRdb's copy holds only in-frame clones and misses some; the assay was immunoSEQ multiplex PCR. The top ten clones hold more than 1.5% of a sample with millions of clones, 85% to 95% of them seen once. In the naive CD8 group, cells lacked CD45RO and were positively selected for CCR7, so terminally differentiated effector memory CD45RA+ cells were left out. Input material: naive CD8+ T cells from PBMCs. The source is a man between 18 and 29 years old in good health. Some clones in this sample may be carry-over from other donors' samples.

The genes are TRBV7-8 and TRBJ2-3, with TRBD2 matching 12 bases. CDR3 length equals 16 residues. The germline CDR1 and CDR2 sequences are SGHVS and FQNEAQ. After removal of 2 bases from V and 1 base from J, the junction contained 1 base not matched to a gene. The CDR3 loop is CASSLPSGRGTDTQYF. The CDR3 DNA is TGTGCCAGCAGCTTACCTAGCGGGAGGGGCACAGATACGCAGTATTTT.

The chain recombines TRBV7-8 with TRBJ1-4; no clear D gene. V lost 5 bases and J lost 0, with 13 bases in between. The CDR3 spans 16 residues. Germline values: CDR1 SGHVS, CDR2 FQNEAQ. The CDR3 nucleotides are TGTGCCAGCAGCCCCCGGCCAGCTGCAACTAATGAAAAACTGTTTTTT. Amino acid sequence: CASSPRPAATNEKLFF.

V gene TRBV29-1 combines with J gene TRBJ2-7, with 9 nucleotides matching TRBD2. With V trimmed by 6 bases and J by 3 bases, 12 bases remained unmatched. CDR3 length: 15 amino acids. Germline V gives CDR1 SQVTM, CDR2 ANQGSEA. CDR3: CSVAWGSGSIYEQYF. Written as DNA, the CDR3 is TGCAGCGTCGCGTGGGGTAGCGGGAGTATCTACGAGCAGTACTTC.

This chain links TRBV21-1 with TRBJ2-5; the table gives TRBD1 as D, unverified against the DNA. TRBV21-1 corresponds to a pseudogene. This CDR3 comprises 14 residues. CDR3 nucleotides: TGTGCCAGCAGGTGGACAGGGGGTGTAGAGACCCAGTACTTC. This codes for CASRWTGGVETQYF.

The chain carries TRBV30 and TRBJ2-5, with D perhaps assigned TRBD1 or TRBD2 (6 bases each). Looked up from germline, CDR1 is GTSNPN and CDR2 is SVGIG (reference sequence). This CDR3 spans 13 amino acids. V was trimmed by 5 bases and J by 4 bases, leaving 14 bases between them. In DNA, the CDR3 is TGTGCCTGGCGGCCCAGGGGAGGAGAGACCCAGTACTTC. It codes for CAWRPRGGETQYF.

The chain joins TRBV29-1 to TRBJ2-1; 10 bases fit TRBD2. The CDR3 extends over 15 amino acids. Germline V gene sequence: CDR1 SQVTM, CDR2 ANQGSEA. The V and J ends lost 7 bases and 3 bases, in that order; junction bases with no gene match: 9. Here the CDR3 reads CSGEREGRRYNEQFF. CDR3 sequence (DNA): TGCAGCGGCGAGCGGGAGGGCCGCCGCTACAATGAGCAGTTCTTC.

The chain links TRBV16 to TRBJ2-5, with unresolved D. Germline CDR1 is KGHSY and CDR2 is FQNENV. The CDR3 is 14 residues long. Trimming cost V 3 bases and J 0 bases, with 8 bases left between them. The CDR3, as DNA: TGTGCCAGCAGCCACTTTCCAGACCAAGAGACCCAGTACTTC. Amino acids: CASSHFPDQETQYF.

The chain links TRBV27 to TRBJ2-5; D is unclear. There are 14 residues in the CDR3. Germline V gene data show CDR1 as MNHEY and CDR2 as SMNVEV (reference sequence). V dropped 5 bases and J dropped 5 bases, with 15 bases sitting between them. The CDR3 spells CASSREAVAETQYF. The CDR3 coding sequence is TGTGCCAGCAGTCGCGAGGCGGTAGCCGAGACCCAGTACTTC.

The J gene is TRBJ2-2, the V gene TRBV28, with 8 bases that match TRBD2. Germline CDR1 reads MDHEN; CDR2 reads SYDVKM. This CDR3 region has 17 residues. V trimming: 6 bases; J trimming: 5 bases; junction bases outside the gene matches: 14. CDR3 residues: CASRGASGRRLTGELFF. As DNA, the CDR3 is TGTGCCAGCAGGGGAGCTAGCGGGCGACGTCTTACCGGGGAGCTGTTTTTT.

The J gene is TRBJ2-7, the V gene TRBV9; D may be TRBD2 (6 bases). This CDR3 has 16 amino acids. Per the germline V gene, CDR1 is SGDLS and CDR2 is YYNGEE. The V and J ends lost 0 bases and 1 base respectively, with 14 bases between them. CDR3: CASSVARGAPSYEQYF. The CDR3 nucleotides read TGTGCCAGCAGCGTAGCTCGCGGGGCCCCTTCCTACGAGCAGTACTTC.

A few counts support this clone. The genes are TRBV7-9 and TRBJ2-2, with D possibly being TRBD2 (5 bases). CDR1 SEHNR and CDR2 FQNEAQ come from the germline V gene (reference sequence). The ends were cut back, 4 bases at V and 13 bases at J, with 16 bases in the middle. This CDR3 has 13 residues. This chain's CDR3 is CASSSPSTTWLFF. CDR3 bases: TGTGCCAGCAGCTCCCCCTCGACTACGTGGCTGTTTTTT. Full variable domain (missing parts from reference TRBV7-9 and TRBJ2-2): DTGVSQNPRHKITKRGQNVTFRCDPISEHNRLYWYRQTLGQGPEFLTYFQNEAQLEKSRLLSDRFSAERPKGSFSTLEIQRTEQGDSAMYLCASSSPSTTWLFFGEGSRLTVL.

The J gene is TRBJ1-4, the V gene TRBV5-1; a possible D gene is TRBD1 (5 bases). This CDR3 is built from 16 residues. The ends were cut back, 4 bases at V and 5 bases at J, with 18 bases in the middle. Germline loops: CDR1 SGHRS, CDR2 YFSETQ. For the CDR3, the DNA is TGCGCCAGCAGCCCCGATATTTGGGACCGAAATGAAAAACTGTTTTTT. It translates to CASSPDIWDRNEKLFF. Using reference TRBV5-1 and TRBJ1-4 for the parts outside the CDR3, the full variable domain is KAGVTQTPRYLIKTRGQQVTLSCSPISGHRSVSWYQQTPGQGLQFLFEYFSETQRNKGNFPGRFSGRQFSNSRSEMNVSTLELGDSALYLCASSPDIWDRNEKLFFGSGTQLSVL.

V and J are TRBV27 and TRBJ2-4; tentative D call: TRBD1 (6 bases). The CDR3 has 15 residues. Germline-derived CDR1 and CDR2 are MNHEY and SMNVEV (reference sequence). The V end lost 6 bases, the J end lost 0 bases, and 12 bases lay between the germline ends. The CDR3 region has the DNA TGTGCCAGCAGGGGCCGACAGGCAGCCAAAAACATTCAGTACTTC. This encodes CASRGRQAAKNIQYF.

V usage is TRBV19 and J usage is TRBJ1-5; TRBD1 matches 8 bases. Germline V lookup: CDR1 LNHDA, CDR2 SQIVND (reference sequence). The CDR3 has 13 residues. V was pared by 3 bases and J by 5 bases, with 0 bases of the junction left unmatched. CDR3 region: CASSMTGDQPQHF. CDR3 bases: TGTGCCAGTAGTATGACAGGGGATCAGCCCCAGCATTTT.

A note on this clone: Additional DNA sequences in this sample encode the identical CDR3. The chain is built from TRBV4-1 and TRBJ2-7; TRBD1 or TRBD2 may be the D gene (5 bases each). There are 14 residues in the CDR3. Between the trimmed V and J ends, which lost 1 base and 3 bases, there was a span of 10 bases. Germline V gene lookup returns CDR1 MGHRA and CDR2 YSYEKL. The CDR3 region has the DNA TGCGCCAGCAGCCAAGGGGCAGGGAGCTACGAGCAGTACTTC. This translates into CASSQGAGSYEQYF.

The chain carries TRBV6-1 and TRBJ1-5; D not certain. The CDR3 runs 14 residues. From germline, CDR1 is MNHNS and CDR2 SASEGT. Trimming cost V 6 bases and J 0 bases, with 9 bases left between them. For the CDR3, the DNA is TGTGCCAGCAGGTTTAAATATAGCAATCAGCCCCAGCATTTT. Amino acids: CASRFKYSNQPQHF.

The chain is built from TRBV19 and TRBJ2-7; TRBD2 might be the D (6 bases). The CDR3 runs 18 residues. Trimming took off 10 bases at V and 1 base at J, with 29 bases between the two ends. The germline gives CDR1 LNHDA, CDR2 SQIVND (reference sequence). The CDR3 reads CANRRGEGLRASSYEQYF. The CDR3 nucleotides are TGTGCCAATAGGAGGGGTGAGGGGCTTAGAGCGTCTTCCTACGAGCAGTACTTC. Full variable domain (missing parts from reference TRBV19 and TRBJ2-7): DGGITQSPKYLFRKEGQNVTLSCEQNLNHDAMYWYRQDPGQGLRLIYYSQIVNDFQKGDIAEGYSVSREKKESFPLTVTSAQKNPTAFYLCANRRGEGLRASSYEQYFGPGTRLTVT.

In this sample, this clone turned up once. This chain joins TRBV7-9 and TRBJ2-5; D may be TRBD1 (5 bases). From germline, CDR1 is SEHNR and CDR2 FQNEAQ (reference sequence). The CDR3 loop spans 15 amino acids. Trimming took off 5 bases at V and 1 base at J, with 14 bases between the two ends. Here the CDR3 DNA reads TGTGCCAGCAGCAATCCCCAGGGATTCCAAGAGACCCAGTACTTC. Its translation is CASSNPQGFQETQYF.

The chain employs TRBV10-3 and TRBJ2-1; 8 bases fit TRBD2. The V gene's germline CDR1 is ENHRY and CDR2 SYGVKD. The CDR3 is 15 residues long. The V gene end was trimmed by 3 bases and the J gene end by 3 bases; junction bases not matched to a gene: 4. CDR3 nucleotides: TGTGCCATCAGTGAAGGGACTAGGGTCTACAATGAGCAGTTCTTC. Amino acid sequence: CAISEGTRVYNEQFF.

This clone has just one count. V is TRBV4-1 and J is TRBJ2-3; unclear D gene. Looked up from germline, CDR1 is MGHRA and CDR2 is YSYEKL. V shed 0 bases and J shed 5 bases, with 6 bases lying between them. The CDR3 contains 13 residues. The CDR3 here is CASSQEGGDTQYF. The CDR3 nucleotides read TGCGCCAGCAGCCAAGAGGGCGGAGATACGCAGTATTTT.

The chain is built from TRBV25-1 and TRBJ2-1; 10 nucleotides match TRBD1. V gave up 4 bases and J gave up 7 bases; unmatched junction bases: 7. Germline lookup yields CDR1 MGHDK and CDR2 SYGVNS. The CDR3 loop spans 15 amino acids. CDR3 nucleotides: TGTGCCAGCAGTGTCAGGGACAGGGGTTGGAATGAGCAGTTCTTC. The encoded protein is CASSVRDRGWNEQFF. Using reference TRBV25-1 and TRBJ2-1 for the parts outside the CDR3, the full variable domain is EADIYQTPRYLVIGTGKKITLECSQTMGHDKMYWYQQDPGMELHLIHYSYGVNSTEKGDLSSESTVSRIRTEHFPLTLESARPSHTSQYLCASSVRDRGWNEQFFGPGTRLTVL.

The gene calls are TRBV7-9 and TRBJ2-1; TRBD1 matches 7 bases. Looked up from germline, CDR1 is SEHNR and CDR2 is FQNEAQ (reference sequence). The V gene end was trimmed by 4 bases and the J gene end by 5 bases; junction bases not matched to a gene: 8. The CDR3 spans 15 residues. The CDR3 region has the DNA TGTGCCAGCAGCTCAATCCGGGACAGAGACAATGAGCAGTTCTTC. The encoded protein is CASSSIRDRDNEQFF.

This chain joins TRBV5-4 and TRBJ2-7, with D possibly being TRBD2 (5 bases). V was cut by 1 base and J by 0 bases, with 17 bases left in between. This CDR3 is 17 amino acids long. The germline V gene encodes CDR1 SGHNT and CDR2 YYREEE (reference sequence). In DNA form, the CDR3 reads TGTGCCAGCAGCTTGAGGTTTCGCGGGCTTACCTCCTACGAGCAGTACTTC. Amino acids: CASSLRFRGLTSYEQYF.

This clone was detected once. The genes are TRBV7-8 and TRBJ2-7, with D perhaps matching TRBD1 (6 bases). Germline values: CDR1 SGHVS, CDR2 FQNEAQ. With 5 bases removed from V and 3 bases from J, the gap between germline ends came to 14 bases. This CDR3 has 14 residues. CDR3 region: CASSPGAANYEQYF. The CDR3 DNA is TGTGCCAGCAGCCCAGGGGCAGCAAACTACGAGCAGTACTTC.

This rearrangement joins TRBV27 to TRBJ1-4; D may be TRBD1 (5 bases). Germline V gene lookup returns CDR1 MNHEY and CDR2 SMNVEV (reference sequence). The CDR3 length is 14 residues. V lost 6 bases, J lost 8 bases, and 16 bases lay in between. The CDR3 DNA sequence: TGTGCCAGCAGCCCTATTGGGGGTGGCGAAAAACTGTTTTTT. Translating it yields CASSPIGGGEKLFF.

This chain uses TRBV27 with TRBJ2-3; D may match TRBD1 or TRBD2 (5 bases each). Per the germline V gene, CDR1 is MNHEY and CDR2 is SMNVEV (reference sequence). V lost 5 bases and J lost 4, with 16 bases in between. The CDR3 totals 15 residues. DNA for the CDR3: TGTGCCAGCAGTCGCCCTAAGGGGAGTGCAGATACGCAGTATTTT. It is translated as CASSRPKGSADTQYF.

CDR3 DNA: TGCGCCAGCAGCTTGAGACTCCTGACTAGCGGGAGTTTGGATGAGCAGTTCTTC. Protein: CASSLRLLTSGSLDEQFF. V and J are TRBV5-1 and TRBJ2-1, with 12 bases lining up with TRBD2. The V segment lost 1 base and the J segment 8 bases; nucleotides outside the gene matches: 13. CDR3 size: 18 residues. The germline CDR1 and CDR2 sequences are SGHRS and YFSETQ.